This T cell receptor beta chain comes out of a study of blood T cell repertoires in COVID-19. Study-level background: Material from acute and convalescent COVID-19 was sourced from the United States, Italy and Spain. T cells, B-cell-depleted T cells, or PBMCs provided the cDNA or gDNA that served as material.

Enrolled through a virtual design, the participants were between roughly 18 and 100 years of age and came from about two dozen US areas. V trimming: 10 bases; J trimming: 6 bases; junction bases outside the gene matches: 10. CDR1 is SNHLY and CDR2 is FYNNEI in the germline V gene. The CDR3 is made up of 13 amino acids. Assay used: immunoSEQ multiplex PCR; TCRdb lists only in-frame clones, some missing. The profile covers more than 350,000 clones, with around nine tenths appearing a single time and about a tenth taken by the ten largest. This TCR came from a woman aged 45 to 65 who had recovered from COVID-19. Sequenced input: PBMCs or T cells enriched from blood (not recorded which). The chain is built from TRBV2 and TRBJ2-3, with 7 positions matching TRBD1. CDR3 sequence (DNA): TGTGCCATACTCCGACAGGGTCGGGATACGCAGTATTTT. Its translation: CAILRQGRDTQYF.